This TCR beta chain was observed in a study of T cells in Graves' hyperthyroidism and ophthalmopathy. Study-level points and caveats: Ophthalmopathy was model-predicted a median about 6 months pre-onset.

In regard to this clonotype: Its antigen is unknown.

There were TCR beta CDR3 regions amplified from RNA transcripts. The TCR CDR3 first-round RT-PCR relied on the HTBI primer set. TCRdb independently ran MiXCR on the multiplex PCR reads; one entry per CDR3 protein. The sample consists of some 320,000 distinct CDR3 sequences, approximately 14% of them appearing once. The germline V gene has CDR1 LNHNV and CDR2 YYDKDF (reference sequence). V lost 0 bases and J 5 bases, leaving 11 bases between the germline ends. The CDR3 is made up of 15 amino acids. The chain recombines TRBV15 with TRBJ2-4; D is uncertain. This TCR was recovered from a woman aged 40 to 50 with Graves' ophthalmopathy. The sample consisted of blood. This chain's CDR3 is CATSRDGARENIQYF. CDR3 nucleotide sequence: TGTGCCACCAGCAGAGACGGTGCCAGAGAAAACATTCAGTACTTC.